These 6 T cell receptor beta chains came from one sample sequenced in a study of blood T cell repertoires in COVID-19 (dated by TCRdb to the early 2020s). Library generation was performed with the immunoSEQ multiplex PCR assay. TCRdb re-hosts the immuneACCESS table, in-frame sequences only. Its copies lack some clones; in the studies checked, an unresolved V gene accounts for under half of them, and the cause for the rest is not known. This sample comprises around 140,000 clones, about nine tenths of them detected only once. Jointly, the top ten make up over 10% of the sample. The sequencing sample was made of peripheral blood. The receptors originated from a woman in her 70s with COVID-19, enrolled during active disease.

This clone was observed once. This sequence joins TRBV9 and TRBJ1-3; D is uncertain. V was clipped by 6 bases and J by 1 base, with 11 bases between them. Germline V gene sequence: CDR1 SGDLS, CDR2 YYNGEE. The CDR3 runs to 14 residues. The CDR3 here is CASTAAGSGNTIYF. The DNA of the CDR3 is TGTGCCAGCACCGCTGCGGGTTCTGGAAACACCATATATTTT.

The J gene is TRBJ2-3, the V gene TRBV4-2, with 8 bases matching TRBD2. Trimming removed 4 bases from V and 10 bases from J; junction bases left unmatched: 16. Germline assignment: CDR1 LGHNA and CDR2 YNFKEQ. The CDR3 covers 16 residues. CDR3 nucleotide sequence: TGTGCCAGCAGCCCGATGGCGGGGGGCCAGAGAGTGGCGCAGTATTTT. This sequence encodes CASSPMAGGQRVAQYF.

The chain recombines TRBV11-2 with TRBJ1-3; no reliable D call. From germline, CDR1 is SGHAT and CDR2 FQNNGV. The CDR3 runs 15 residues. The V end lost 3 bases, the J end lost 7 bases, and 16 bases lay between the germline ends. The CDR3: CASSFGSSGYNTIYF. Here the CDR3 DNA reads TGTGCCAGCAGCTTCGGCAGCTCGGGTTATAACACCATATATTTT.

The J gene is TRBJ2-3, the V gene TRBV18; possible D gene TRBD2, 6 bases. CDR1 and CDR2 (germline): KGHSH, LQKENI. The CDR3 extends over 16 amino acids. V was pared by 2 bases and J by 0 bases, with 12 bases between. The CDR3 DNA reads TGTGCCAGCTCACCAAGGAGGGTCACTAGCACAGATACGCAGTATTTT. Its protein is CASSPRRVTSTDTQYF.

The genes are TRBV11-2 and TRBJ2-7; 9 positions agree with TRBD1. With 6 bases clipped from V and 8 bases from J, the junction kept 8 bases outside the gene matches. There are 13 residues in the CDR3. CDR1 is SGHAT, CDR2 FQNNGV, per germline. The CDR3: CASSETGTGKQYF. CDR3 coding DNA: TGTGCCAGCAGTGAAACCGGGACAGGGAAGCAGTACTTC.

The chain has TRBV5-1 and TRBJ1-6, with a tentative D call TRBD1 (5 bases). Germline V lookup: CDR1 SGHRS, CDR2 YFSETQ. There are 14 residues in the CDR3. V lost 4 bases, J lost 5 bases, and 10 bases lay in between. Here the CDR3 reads CASSAGMDNSPLHF. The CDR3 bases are TGCGCCAGCAGCGCAGGGATGGATAATTCACCCCTCCACTTT.